Each of the 11 T cell receptor beta chains below was sequenced from the same sample in a study of T cells in Graves' hyperthyroidism and ophthalmopathy. Template material for amplifying TCR beta CDR3 regions consisted of RNA transcripts. When the TCR CDR3 underwent first-round RT-PCR, the HTBI primer set was used. TCRdb ran MiXCR on the multiplex PCR reads and lists one entry per CDR3 protein. This table has a few hundred thousand distinct CDR3 sequences, around 15% appearing once. The sequencing input was blood. These TCRs come from a woman between 35 and 50 years old with Graves' ophthalmopathy.

The J gene is TRBJ2-7, the V gene TRBV6-5, with D possibly called TRBD1 or TRBD2 (5 bases each). CDR3 length: 17 residues. The V end was cut by 0 bases, the J end by 1 base, with 16 bases between. Germline V gene data show CDR1 as MNHEY and CDR2 as SVGAGI. DNA for the CDR3: TGTGCCAGCAGTTACTCACCCCCCGGGGCCCTTTCCTACGAGCAGTACTTC. Translating it yields CASSYSPPGALSYEQYF.

This clonotype was observed a handful of times. The chain employs TRBV18 and TRBJ1-1, with a tentative D call TRBD1 (5 bases). The CDR3 totals 13 residues. Trimming left V 1 base short and J 7 bases short, with 10 bases between. Germline CDR1 is KGHSH and CDR2 is LQKENI. CDR3 DNA: TGTGCCAGCTCACCACTGAGGGACGGTGAAGCTTTCTTT. Protein product: CASSPLRDGEAFF.

The chain couples TRBV4-1 to TRBJ2-1; 7 bases fit TRBD1. Per the germline V gene, CDR1 is MGHRA and CDR2 is YSYEKL. V dropped 2 bases and J dropped 3; count of bases not matched to a gene: 10. This CDR3 comprises 17 residues. CDR3 DNA sequence: TGCGCCAGCAGCCAACCTAGAGGGGGCTTGGGCTACAATGAGCAGTTCTTC. It is translated as CASSQPRGGLGYNEQFF.

This clonotype was seen at least ten times. This chain joins TRBV30 and TRBJ2-7, with a weak D call TRBD1 (6 bases). Trimming took 3 bases from V and 1 from J, leaving 13 bases between them. Germline CDR1 is GTSNPN and CDR2 is SVGIG (reference sequence). The CDR3 covers 14 residues. CDR3 loop: CAWRLQGGSYEQYF. The CDR3 DNA reads TGTGCCTGGAGACTACAGGGTGGGTCCTACGAGCAGTACTTC.

V gene TRBV5-1 combines with J gene TRBJ2-5; D may be TRBD1 or TRBD2 (7 bases each). CDR3 length: 17 residues. Trimming took off 3 bases at V and 4 bases at J, with 22 bases between the two ends. Germline values: CDR1 SGHRS, CDR2 YFSETQ. This chain's CDR3 is CASSWGGHRGGAETQYF. CDR3 coding DNA: TGCGCCAGCAGCTGGGGGGGACACAGGGGAGGAGCAGAGACCCAGTACTTC. The full variable domain, rest sourced from reference TRBV5-1 and TRBJ2-5, is KAGVTQTPRYLIKTRGQQVTLSCSPISGHRSVSWYQQTPGQGLQFLFEYFSETQRNKGNFPGRFSGRQFSNSRSEMNVSTLELGDSALYLCASSWGGHRGGAETQYFGPGTRLLVL.

This clonotype was seen only once. This rearrangement joins TRBV6-1 to TRBJ2-7; 7 bases map to TRBD1. Germline CDR1 and CDR2: MNHNS and SASEGT. The CDR3 is 14 amino acids. V shed 2 bases and J 5 bases; nucleotides not matched to a gene: 6. As DNA, the CDR3 is TGTGCCAGCAGTGAATTACAGGGGCAGAACGAGCAGTACTTC. Protein product: CASSELQGQNEQYF.

This chain uses TRBV7-3 with TRBJ2-1, with D possibly called TRBD1 or TRBD2 (5 bases each). V lost 8 bases, J lost 7 bases, and 21 bases lay in between. CDR1 is SGHTA, CDR2 FQGTGA, per germline. The CDR3 contains 15 residues. The CDR3 DNA sequence: TGTGCCAGCGAAGCACCCTGGCAGGGACGTAATGAGCAGTTCTTC. Protein product: CASEAPWQGRNEQFF.

This clonotype was detected only once. V is TRBV6-1 and J is TRBJ2-3; 10 positions match TRBD2. V was pared by 3 bases and J by 3 bases, with 6 bases of the junction left unmatched. Germline V gene lookup returns CDR1 MNHNS and CDR2 SASEGT. This CDR3 spans 16 amino acids. CDR3 DNA sequence: TGTGCCAGCAGTGAGGGACCACTAGCGGGGACAGATACGCAGTATTTT. As protein: CASSEGPLAGTDTQYF.

In the case of this clonotype: This clone may be a read error of a much larger clone one base away. V and J are TRBV30 and TRBJ1-1; 7 bases line up with TRBD1. Per the germline V gene, CDR1 is GTSNPN and CDR2 is SVGIG (reference sequence). The CDR3 consists of 15 residues. The chain's CDR3 is CAWRRGRFVNAEAFF. CDR3 nucleotides: TGTGCCTGGCGAAGGGGGCGATTTGTGAACGCTGAAGCTTTCTTT.

Many counts were recorded for this clonotype. The chain carries TRBV2 and TRBJ2-7; TRBD2 agrees at 10 bases. This CDR3 comprises 17 residues. CDR1 SNHLY and CDR2 FYNNEI come from the germline V gene. Losses at the gene ends were 2 bases for V and 0 bases for J; bases not matched to a gene: 7. The CDR3 here is CASSEISGRVTSYEQYF. The CDR3, as DNA: TGTGCCAGCAGTGAAATAAGCGGGAGGGTCACCTCCTACGAGCAGTACTTC.

This clonotype was observed at least ten times. This chain uses TRBV11-2 with TRBJ2-5; D is perhaps TRBD2 (6 bases). Trimming shortened V by 3 bases and J by 4 bases, and 12 bases separated the two germline ends. Germline-derived CDR1 and CDR2 are SGHAT and FQNNGV. CDR3 size: 14 residues. As DNA, the CDR3 is TGTGCCAGCAGCTTTGGCCACGGGGGAGAGACCCAGTACTTC. This encodes CASSFGHGGETQYF.